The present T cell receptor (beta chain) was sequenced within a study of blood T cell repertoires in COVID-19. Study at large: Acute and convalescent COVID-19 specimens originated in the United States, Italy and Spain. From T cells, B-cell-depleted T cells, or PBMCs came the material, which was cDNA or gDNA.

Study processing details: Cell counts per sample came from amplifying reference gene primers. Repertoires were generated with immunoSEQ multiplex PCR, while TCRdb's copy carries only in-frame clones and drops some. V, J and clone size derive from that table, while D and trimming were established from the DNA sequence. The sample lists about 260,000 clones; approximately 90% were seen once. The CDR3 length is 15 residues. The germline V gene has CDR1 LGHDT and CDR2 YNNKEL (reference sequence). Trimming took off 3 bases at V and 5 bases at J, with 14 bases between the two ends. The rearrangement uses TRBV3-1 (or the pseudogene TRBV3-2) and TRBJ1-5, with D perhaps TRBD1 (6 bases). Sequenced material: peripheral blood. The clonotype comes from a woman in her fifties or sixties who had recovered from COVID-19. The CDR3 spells CASSQTPGTHQPQHF. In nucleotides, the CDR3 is TGTGCCAGCAGCCAGACCCCAGGGACACATCAGCCCCAGCATTTT.